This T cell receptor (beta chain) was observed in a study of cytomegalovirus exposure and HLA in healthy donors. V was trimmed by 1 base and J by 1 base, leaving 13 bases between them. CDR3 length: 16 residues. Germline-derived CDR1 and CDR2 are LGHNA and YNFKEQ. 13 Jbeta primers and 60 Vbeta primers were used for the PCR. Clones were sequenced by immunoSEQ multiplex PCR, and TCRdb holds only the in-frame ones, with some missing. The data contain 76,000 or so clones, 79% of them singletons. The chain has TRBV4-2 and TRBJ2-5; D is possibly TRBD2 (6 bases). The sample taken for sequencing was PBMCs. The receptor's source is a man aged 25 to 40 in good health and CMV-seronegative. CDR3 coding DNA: TGTGCCAGCAGCCAAGGCCCCGGACTATTCCAAGAGACCCAGTACTTC. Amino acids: CASSQGPGLFQETQYF.